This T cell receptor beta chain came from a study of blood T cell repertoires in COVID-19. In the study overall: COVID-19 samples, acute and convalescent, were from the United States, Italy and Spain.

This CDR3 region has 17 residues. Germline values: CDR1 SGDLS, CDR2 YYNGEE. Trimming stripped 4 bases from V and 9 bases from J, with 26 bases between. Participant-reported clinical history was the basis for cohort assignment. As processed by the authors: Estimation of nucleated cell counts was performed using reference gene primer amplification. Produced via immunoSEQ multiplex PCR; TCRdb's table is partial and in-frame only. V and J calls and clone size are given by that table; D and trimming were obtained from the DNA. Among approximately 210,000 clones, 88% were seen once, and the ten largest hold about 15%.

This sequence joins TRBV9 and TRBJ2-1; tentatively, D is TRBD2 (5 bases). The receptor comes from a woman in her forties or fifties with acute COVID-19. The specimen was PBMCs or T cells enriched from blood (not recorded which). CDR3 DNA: TGTGCCAGCAGCTCATCTTACCTTAGGGCCTCGGCGGGTGAGCAGTTCTTC. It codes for CASSSSYLRASAGEQFF.